This is a list of T cell receptor beta chains from one sample in a study of cytomegalovirus exposure and HLA in healthy donors. The method was immunoSEQ multiplex PCR; TCRdb's version includes in-frame clones alone and lacks a portion of them. The profile shows more than 150,000 clones, more than 65% of them singletons. Source material: PBMCs. All receptors come from a girl aged 2 to 9 in good health and CMV-seropositive. Both conserved end residues are part of each CDR3. Fields, in order: clone size, J gene, V gene, CDR3 protein. Size tells how often a clone was seen (once, few, many) or the class of an expanded clone, and some rows leave it out.

clone size: .
J gene: TRBJ1-2
V gene: TRBV27
CDR3 protein: CASSQYRGQGFPYGYTF

clone size: .
J gene: TRBJ2-3
V gene: TRBV6-5
CDR3 protein: CASSLGGASTDTQYF

clone size: .
J gene: TRBJ2-6
V gene: TRBV28
CDR3 protein: CASSFSSGANVLTF

clone size: .
J gene: TRBJ2-7
V gene: TRBV6-5
CDR3 protein: CASRQRGAGGYEQYF

clone size: .
J gene: TRBJ1-3
V gene: TRBV4-1
CDR3 protein: CASSQVEIAGYSGNTIYF

clone size: .
J gene: TRBJ1-4
V gene: TRBV19
CDR3 protein: CASSMSVGTGDEKLFF

clone size: few
J gene: TRBJ2-5
V gene: TRBV19
CDR3 protein: CASSTSAGGQETQYF

clone size: .
J gene: TRBJ2-1
V gene: TRBV6-5
CDR3 protein: CASSYEAGRRNEQFF

clone size: .
J gene: TRBJ2-7
V gene: TRBV27
CDR3 protein: CASRRNSGSEQYF

clone size: once
J gene: TRBJ2-3
V gene: TRBV6-4
CDR3 protein: CATSTSGGDYSTDTQYF

clone size: .
J gene: TRBJ2-1
V gene: TRBV20-1
CDR3 protein: CSAVRGNEQFF

clone size: .
J gene: TRBJ2-4
V gene: TRBV4-1
CDR3 protein: CASSQAARRTVPSGNIQYF

clone size: .
J gene: TRBJ2-3
V gene: TRBV12-5
CDR3 protein: CASGAGHRQSTDTQYF

clone size: .
J gene: TRBJ2-1
V gene: TRBV7-8
CDR3 protein: CASSTHRTSGGAFGNEQFF

clone size: .
J gene: TRBJ2-1
V gene: TRBV5-1
CDR3 protein: CASSLPGTSGYNEQFF

clone size: .
J gene: TRBJ1-6
V gene: TRBV28
CDR3 protein: CASSAGTGSSPLHF

clone size: once
J gene: TRBJ2-3
V gene: TRBV5-4
CDR3 protein: CASSLRTSGPSTDTQYF

clone size: .
J gene: TRBJ1-1
V gene: TRBV7-8
CDR3 protein: CASSLFTKGTASTEAFF